The clone carrying this TCR beta chain has just a few counts. TCRdb fed the reads into MiXCR, producing one record per CDR3 protein. The table has some 600,000 distinct CDR3 sequences, 24% seen once. This entry belongs to a study of T cell repertoires in cytomegalovirus infection. Unmatched junction bases numbered 8, after V lost 5 bases and J lost 5 bases. CDR1 is MNHEY, CDR2 SMNVEV, per germline (reference sequence). The CDR3 is made up of 15 amino acids. Sample: CD8+ T cells from PBMCs. The receptor was derived from a human donor in good health (CMV status not recorded). Some clones in this sample may be carry-over from other donors' samples. The V gene is TRBV27, the J gene TRBJ1-5, with 8 bases fitting TRBD1. The CDR3 is CASSAGQGVYQPQHF. The CDR3 DNA reads TGTGCCAGCAGTGCCGGACAGGGCGTTTATCAGCCCCAGCATTTT.